The 17 T cell receptor beta chains below all came from one sample that was sequenced in a study of graft-versus-host responses after intestinal transplantation. Profiled with immunoSEQ multiplex PCR; TCRdb holds only in-frame clones, not every one. The sample records approximately 49,000 clones, roughly 96% being singletons. No antigen has been identified for these receptors. The source material was unstimulated CD8+ T cells sorted from spleen or lymph node cells, sampled before transplant. The receptor set was obtained from a human donor who was the organ donor for an intestinal transplant.

The J gene is TRBJ2-5, the V gene TRBV30, with 10 bases fitting TRBD2. The CDR3 is 18 residues long. Germline CDR1 GTSNPN, CDR2 SVGIG (reference sequence). V trimming: 3 bases; J trimming: 1 base; junction bases outside the gene matches: 14. CDR3 nucleotides: TGTGCCTGGAGCGGCTACCCCCTAGCGGGGGATCCCCAAGAGACCCAGTACTTC. This encodes CAWSGYPLAGDPQETQYF. Full variable domain (missing parts from reference TRBV30 and TRBJ2-5): SQTIHQWPATLVQPVGSPLSLECTVEGTSNPNLYWYRQAAGRGLQLLFYSVGIGQISSEVPQNLSASRPQDRQFILSSKKLLLSDSGFYLCAWSGYPLAGDPQETQYFGPGTRLLVL.

The chain combines TRBV2 with TRBJ2-5; D could derive from TRBD1 or TRBD2 (5 bases each). The end of the DNA aligns better with TRBJ2-7, so the J call may be wrong. The CDR3 spans 14 residues. Germline assignment: CDR1 SNHLY and CDR2 FYNNEI. Here the CDR3 reads CASNSAGSLDEQYF. The DNA for the CDR3 is TGTGCCAGCAACTCCGCAGGGAGCTTGGACGAGCAGTACTTC.

The rearrangement joins TRBV5-6 to TRBJ2-7, with 8 bases fitting TRBD1. The CDR3 has 14 residues. V gave up 4 bases and J gave up 4 bases; unmatched junction bases: 7. The germline gives CDR1 SGHDT, CDR2 YYEEEE. The DNA for the CDR3 is TGTGCCAGCAGCACCGGGACAGGTAATTACGAGCAGTACTTC. It translates to CASSTGTGNYEQYF.

J is TRBJ1-6 and V is TRBV2; D gene unclear. Germline V lookup: CDR1 SNHLY, CDR2 FYNNEI. This CDR3 spans 15 amino acids. The germline V and J ends were trimmed by 6 bases and 0 bases, with 9 bases remaining between them. CDR3 sequence reads: CASSGRSSYNSPLHF. The DNA of the CDR3 is TGTGCCAGCAGCGGCAGGAGCTCCTATAATTCACCCCTCCACTTT.

The rearrangement uses TRBV27 and TRBJ2-7; no firm D call. From germline, CDR1 is MNHEY and CDR2 SMNVEV (reference sequence). The CDR3 has 18 residues. Trimming cost V 2 bases and J 0 bases, with 20 bases left between them. CDR3 in DNA: TGTGCCAGCAGTTTAGCTTTCGTGAGTCCAGGTCCCTCCTACGAGCAGTACTTC. Amino acids: CASSLAFVSPGPSYEQYF.

The genes are TRBV10-1 and TRBJ2-5, with a weak D call TRBD2 (5 bases). The V gene lost 7 bases and the J gene lost 5 bases, with 17 bases spanning the gap. CDR3 length: 14 residues. The germline V gene has CDR1 WNHNN and CDR2 SYGVQD (reference sequence). The CDR3 sequence: CASMTLVIRETQYF. In DNA, the CDR3 is TGCGCCAGCATGACACTAGTTATTCGTGAGACCCAGTACTTC.

This clone turned up a few times. The chain combines TRBV4-1 with TRBJ1-1; the match to TRBD1 covers 8 bases. The J segment lost 6 bases and the V segment lost 0 bases, leaving 0 bases of the junction unmatched. The CDR3 spans 13 residues. Germline CDR1 is MGHRA and CDR2 is YSYEKL. CDR3 in amino acids: CASSQEQGAEAFF. DNA for the CDR3: TGCGCCAGCAGCCAAGAACAGGGGGCTGAAGCTTTCTTT.

V and J are TRBV9 and TRBJ1-2; D not certain. V was pared by 4 bases and J by 0 bases, with 7 bases between. The CDR3 extends over 13 amino acids. The V gene's germline CDR1 is SGDLS and CDR2 YYNGEE. This CDR3 reads CASSSTTNYGYTF. CDR3 nucleotides: TGTGCCAGCAGCAGTACAACTAACTATGGCTACACCTTC.

This sequence joins TRBV2 and TRBJ2-1, with 13 bases aligning to TRBD2. With V trimmed by 6 bases and J by 5 bases, 7 bases remained unmatched. Germline V CDR1 and CDR2: SNHLY, FYNNEI. The CDR3 is 16 residues long. The CDR3 region has the DNA TGTGCCAGCAGGGGGACTAGCGGGGATATAGACAATGAGCAGTTCTTC. Amino acids: CASRGTSGDIDNEQFF. The full variable domain, completed using reference TRBV2 and TRBJ2-1, is EPEVTQTPSHQVTQMGQEVILRCVPISNHLYFYWYRQILGQKVEFLVSFYNNEISEKSEIFDDQFSVERPDGSNFTLKIRSTKLEDSAMYFCASRGTSGDIDNEQFFGPGTRLTVL.

The chain's CDR3 is CACTRGNTEAFF. CDR3 nucleotide sequence: TGTGCCTGTACGCGGGGGAACACTGAAGCTTTCTTT. V and J are TRBV30 and TRBJ1-1; no clear D. V was cut by 6 bases and J by 1 base, with 9 bases left in between. Germline V lookup: CDR1 GTSNPN, CDR2 SVGIG (reference sequence). This CDR3 is built from 12 residues.

This chain joins TRBV28 and TRBJ2-3; no clear D. The V end lost 5 bases, the J end lost 2 bases, and 14 bases lay between the germline ends. The CDR3 runs to 15 residues. CDR1 is MDHEN, CDR2 SYDVKM, per germline. CDR3 amino acids: CASSQRLTNTDTQYF. The CDR3 DNA reads TGTGCCAGCAGTCAGAGGTTGACCAACACAGATACGCAGTATTTT.

The chain has TRBV29-1 and TRBJ2-1; D ambiguous. Deletions cut 7 bases from V and 4 bases from J, with 8 bases between. CDR1 and CDR2 (germline): SQVTM, ANQGSEA. CDR3 length: 11 amino acids. CDR3 amino acids: CSADTYNEQFF. DNA of the CDR3: TGCAGCGCTGACACGTACAATGAGCAGTTCTTC.

The chain combines TRBV9 with TRBJ2-7, with D hard to call. From germline, CDR1 is SGDLS and CDR2 YYNGEE. Trimming took off 0 bases at V and 0 bases at J, with 10 bases between the two ends. There are 15 residues in the CDR3. The CDR3 nucleotides are TGTGCCAGCAGCGTAGGGGCCTCAACCTCCTACGAGCAGTACTTC. Translation: CASSVGASTSYEQYF. The full variable domain, its missing parts supplied by reference TRBV9 and TRBJ2-7, is DSGVTQTPKHLITATGQRVTLRCSPRSGDLSVYWYQQSLDQGLQFLIQYYNGEERAKGNILERFSAQQFPDLHSELNLSSLELGDSALYFCASSVGASTSYEQYFGPGTRLTVT.

The chain uses TRBV6-1 and TRBJ2-7; tentatively, D is TRBD2 (7 bases). Per the germline V gene, CDR1 is MNHNS and CDR2 is SASEGT. CDR3 length: 15 amino acids. Trimming cost V 4 bases and J 4 bases, with 17 bases left between them. CDR3 residues: CASSVYGGQWYEQYF. The CDR3 DNA reads TGTGCCAGCAGTGTATACGGGGGGCAGTGGTACGAGCAGTACTTC.

V is TRBV10-2 and J is TRBJ2-7; D may be TRBD1 (7 bases). Germline loops: CDR1 WSHSY, CDR2 SAAADI. The CDR3 consists of 15 residues. V lost 0 bases and J 5 bases, leaving 14 bases between the germline ends. CDR3 DNA: TGCGCCAGCAGTGAGTCGGCAGGGGGGTACCACGAGCAGTACTTC. This gives the protein CASSESAGGYHEQYF.

V gene TRBV7-3 combines with J gene TRBJ2-5; 9 bases are shared with TRBD2. V shed 5 bases, J shed 2 bases, and the junction held 3 bases outside the gene matches. The germline CDR1 and CDR2 sequences are SGHTA and FQGTGA. The CDR3 sequence is 14 residues long. The CDR3 loop reads CASSPAGGQETQYF. CDR3 in DNA: TGTGCCAGCAGCCCCGCGGGGGGGCAAGAGACCCAGTACTTC.

The rearrangement uses TRBV28 and TRBJ2-7, with 9 nucleotides matching TRBD1. Per the germline V gene, CDR1 is MDHEN and CDR2 is SYDVKM. V lost 9 bases to trimming and J lost 2 bases; unmatched junction nucleotides: 8. CDR3 length: 14 residues. CDR3 loop: CASTPGQGTYEQYF. The CDR3 region has the DNA TGTGCCAGTACTCCGGGACAGGGCACCTACGAGCAGTACTTC.